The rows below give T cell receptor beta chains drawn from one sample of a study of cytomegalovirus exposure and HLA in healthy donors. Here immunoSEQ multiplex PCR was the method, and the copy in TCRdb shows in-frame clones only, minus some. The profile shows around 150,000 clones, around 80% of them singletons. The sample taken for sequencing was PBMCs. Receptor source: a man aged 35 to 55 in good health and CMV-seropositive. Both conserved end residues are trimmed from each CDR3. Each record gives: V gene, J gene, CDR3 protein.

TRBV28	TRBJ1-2	ASSLNQGVYYGYT
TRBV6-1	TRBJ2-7	ASSGYTYEQY
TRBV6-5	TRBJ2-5	ASRAAGGETQY
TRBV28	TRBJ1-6	ASSLSTGGRTPLH
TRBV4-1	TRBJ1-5	ASSQDGGQVNQPQH
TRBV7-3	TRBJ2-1	ASSPQGASYNEQF
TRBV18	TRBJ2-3	ASSPPGASGPTDTQY
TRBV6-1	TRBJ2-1	ASSVSGGALNEQF
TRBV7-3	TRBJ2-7	ASSPLLSSYEQY
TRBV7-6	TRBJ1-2	ASSPSGLNYGYT
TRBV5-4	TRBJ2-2	ASSMGLATTGELF
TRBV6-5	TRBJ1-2	ASRDSLQGERGYT
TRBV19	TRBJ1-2	ASSMMNFNYGYT
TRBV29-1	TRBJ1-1	SVDWTGAGGAF
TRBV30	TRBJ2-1	AWTGYNEQF
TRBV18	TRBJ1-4	ASSPDRGNEKLF
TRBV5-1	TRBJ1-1	ASSLGTGGGTEAF
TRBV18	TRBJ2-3	ASSQSGTGGADTQY
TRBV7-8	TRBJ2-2	ASLQTYLTGELF
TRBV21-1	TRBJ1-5	ASSNIAPQH
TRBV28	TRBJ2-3	ASELAGDTDTQY
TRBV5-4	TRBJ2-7	ASSLGQGPPYEQY
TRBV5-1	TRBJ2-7	ASSLGGMDSYEQY
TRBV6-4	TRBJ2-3	ASSPGLASTQY
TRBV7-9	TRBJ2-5	ASSSLAGVKETQY
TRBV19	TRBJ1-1	ASKQETEAF
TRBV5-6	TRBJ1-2	ASSQYHYGDSSGGYT
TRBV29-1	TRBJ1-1	SGRSTEAF
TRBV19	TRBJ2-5	ASSPLAQPETQY
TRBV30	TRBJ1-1	AWDRDTEAF
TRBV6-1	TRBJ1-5	ASSEGQEMQPQH
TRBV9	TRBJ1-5	ASSSGTGGLNQPQH
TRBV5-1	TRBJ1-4	ASSVTGPGEKLF
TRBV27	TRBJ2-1	ASSLAGGEQF
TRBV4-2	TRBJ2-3	ASSQDGREAGWMTDTQY
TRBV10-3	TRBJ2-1	AIKRREGRNEQF
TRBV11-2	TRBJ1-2	ASKKMAGDRDYGYT
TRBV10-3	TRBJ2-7	AISESTSGSYEQY
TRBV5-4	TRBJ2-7	ASSGGLADGYEQY
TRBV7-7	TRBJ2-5	ASSLWGVETQY
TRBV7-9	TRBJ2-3	ASSFEITSGSTDTQY
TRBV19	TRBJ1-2	ASSGPSYGYT
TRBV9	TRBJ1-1	ASSVLSGDTEAF
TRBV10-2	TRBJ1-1	ASSPDLNTEAF
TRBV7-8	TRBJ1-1	ASSSKRSSTEAF
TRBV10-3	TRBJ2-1	AIRTGGSYNEQF
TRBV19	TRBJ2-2	ASSILAGVAGELF
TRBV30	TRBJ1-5	AWSEDRTNQPQH
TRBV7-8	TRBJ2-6	ASKKGTSGSGANVLT
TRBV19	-	ASRITGESSYEQY
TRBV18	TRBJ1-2	ASSPPIGQGPYGYT
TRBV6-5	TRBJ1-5	ASSYDRDQPQH
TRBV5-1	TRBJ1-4	ASSFGQATNEKLF
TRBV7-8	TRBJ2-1	ASSAGGGSYNEQF
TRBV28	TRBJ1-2	ASSSKRYGYT
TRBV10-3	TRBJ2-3	AISESGRGTDTQY